A selection of T cell receptor beta chains follows, all from one sample in a study of blood T cell repertoires in COVID-19. Libraries were prepared by immunoSEQ multiplex PCR; TCRdb keeps only in-frame clonotypes and omits some of them. The sample contains 350,000 or so clones, approximately 83% of which appear only once. The sample consisted of PBMCs or T cells enriched from blood (not recorded which). These receptors were obtained from a woman aged 40 to 50 with acute COVID-19. CDR3s leave out the opening cysteine and the closing phenylalanine or tryptophan. Fields, in order: J gene, clone size, V gene, CDR3 protein. Some rows mark clone size as missing; the rest say once, few, many or name a class of expanded clone.

>TRBJ1-4|-|TRBV7-2
ASSLTQAEKLF
>TRBJ1-1|-|TRBV18
ASSPPGGVNTEAF
>TRBJ2-1|-|TRBV11-3
ASSSRWTSGYNEQF
>TRBJ2-7|-|TRBV5-1
ASSEGEREASDANYEQY
>TRBJ2-5|-|TRBV3-1/TRBV3-2
ASSNSGSRIETQY
>TRBJ1-2|-|TRBV10-3
AISELGQQGDT
>TRBJ2-5|-|TRBV18
ASSPRTRQETQY
>TRBJ1-6|-|TRBV7-8
ASSLVRGQDPLH
>TRBJ2-5|-|TRBV5-5
ASSLGGQGFQETQY
>TRBJ1-3|-|TRBV19
ASSRAGGSTGNTIY
>TRBJ2-1|once|TRBV5-4
ASSLTGGAPF
>TRBJ2-3|-|TRBV6-2/TRBV6-3
ASSSRGPGGTDTQY
>TRBJ1-1|-|TRBV18
ASSPAPTGGEAF
>TRBJ1-1|once|TRBV4-2
ASSQLDRVNTEAF
>TRBJ1-1|-|TRBV9
ASSPATTSGTEAF
>TRBJ1-4|-|TRBV5-6
ASSLETGQTNEKLF
>TRBJ1-6|-|TRBV5-4
ASSLSMDIFNSPLH
>TRBJ2-5|-|TRBV18
ASSPTTGTEQETQY
>TRBJ1-2|-|TRBV6-2/TRBV6-3
ASSYGAALGGYT
>TRBJ2-7|once|TRBV5-4
ASSDGLAGGKSYEQY
>TRBJ2-7|once|TRBV6-1
ASSEIRGRGIYEQY
>TRBJ2-5|-|TRBV9
ASSASGGPETQY
>TRBJ2-1|few|TRBV9
ASSVGNSWDSSSYNEQF
>TRBJ1-2|-|TRBV9
ASSTGGGAYYGYT
>TRBJ1-4|few|TRBV7-9
ASSRITGDNEKLF
>TRBJ2-7|once|TRBV20-1
SASGGGAISEQY
>TRBJ1-4|once|TRBV27
ASSSSRGNEKLF
>TRBJ1-2|-|TRBV27
ASSLRSTGDGYT
>TRBJ2-1|few|TRBV5-5
ASSLAGGTAMSEQF
>TRBJ1-1|few|TRBV7-2
ASSLLSGTEAF
>TRBJ1-6|-|TRBV3-1/TRBV3-2
ASSQEVRGSRSPLH
>TRBJ2-6|few|TRBV24-1
ATSDEGQGATNVLT
>TRBJ1-5|once|TRBV5-1
ASRQTVYSNQPQH
>TRBJ1-4|-|TRBV6-1
ASNRATDEKLF
>TRBJ1-1|once|TRBV14
ASSQDVRADTEAF
>TRBJ1-1|-|TRBV11-2
ASSFFLAREAF
>TRBJ1-4|-|TRBV6-2/TRBV6-3
ASSYSAATNEKLF
>TRBJ2-1|-|TRBV7-3
ASSLKTGTGALNEQF
>TRBJ1-4|-|TRBV19
ASSIRMSRGGKLF
>TRBJ2-4|-|TRBV4-2
ASSQDLRGVGAIQY
>TRBJ2-7|-|TRBV12-3/TRBV12-4
ASSFQGAYEQY
>TRBJ2-2|-|TRBV12-5
ASESAGELF
>TRBJ1-4|-|TRBV18
ASSPATGGAGEKLF
>TRBJ2-3|-|TRBV5-1
ASSPGTRTDTQY
>TRBJ1-1|-|TRBV6-1
ASSDPLRRSWDTEAF
>TRBJ1-2|few|TRBV4-3
ASSLGTGLSLANFYT
>TRBJ2-7|-|TRBV2
ASSEAGAWNYEQY
>TRBJ2-1|-|TRBV27
ASRPRKLAGSPYNEQF
>TRBJ1-2|-|TRBV7-9
ASSPVRETYGYT
>TRBJ1-2|-|TRBV5-5
ASSSIPGTAYGYT
>TRBJ1-5|-|TRBV7-8
ASSLATEWSQPQH